The 26 T cell receptor beta chains in this list originate from one sample, sequenced in a study of blood T cell repertoires in COVID-19. The method was immunoSEQ multiplex PCR; TCRdb's version includes in-frame clones alone and lacks a portion of them. The sample consists of 150,000 to 200,000 clones, roughly 80% of them appearing once. Source material: peripheral blood. The receptors here all came from a man aged 70-80 years with acute or convalescent COVID-19.

V and J are TRBV5-4 and TRBJ2-2, with TRBD2 matching 14 bases. The V segment lost 4 bases and the J segment 7 bases; nucleotides outside the gene matches: 6. This CDR3 spans 16 amino acids. In germline, CDR1 is SGHNT, CDR2 YYREEE (reference sequence). DNA of the CDR3: TGTGCCAGCAGCCAGACTAGCGGGAGGGCCAACGGGGAGCTGTTTTTT. This codes for CASSQTSGRANGELFF.

The rearrangement joins TRBV5-1 to TRBJ2-7, with D unclear. Between the trimmed V and J ends, which lost 5 bases and 3 bases, there was a span of 12 bases. Germline-derived CDR1 and CDR2 are SGHRS and YFSETQ. The CDR3 runs 13 residues. CDR3 amino acids: CASSPVSSYEQYF. CDR3 bases: TGCGCCAGCAGTCCAGTGTCAAGCTACGAGCAGTACTTC. The full variable domain, in which reference TRBV5-1 and TRBJ2-7 provide the parts outside the CDR3, is KAGVTQTPRYLIKTRGQQVTLSCSPISGHRSVSWYQQTPGQGLQFLFEYFSETQRNKGNFPGRFSGRQFSNSRSEMNVSTLELGDSALYLCASSPVSSYEQYFGPGTRLTVT.

The chain couples TRBV2 to TRBJ2-7; no definite D call. Deletions cut 4 bases from V and 3 bases from J, with 7 bases between. This CDR3 has 12 residues. Germline V gives CDR1 SNHLY, CDR2 FYNNEI. CDR3 sequence: CASSVQNYEQYF. CDR3 DNA: TGTGCCAGCAGTGTTCAGAACTACGAGCAGTACTTC.

The chain couples TRBV30 to TRBJ1-6, with TRBD1 matching 9 bases. J gave up 7 bases and V 3 bases, and 7 bases lay outside the gene matches. Looked up from germline, CDR1 is GTSNPN and CDR2 is SVGIG (reference sequence). CDR3 length: 15 residues. As DNA, the CDR3 is TGTGCCTGGAGCGGACAGGGGACGGCAAATTCACCCCTCCACTTT. It yields the protein CAWSGQGTANSPLHF. Filled out from reference TRBV30 and TRBJ1-6, the complete variable domain reads SQTIHQWPATLVQPVGSPLSLECTVEGTSNPNLYWYRQAAGRGLQLLFYSVGIGQISSEVPQNLSASRPQDRQFILSSKKLLLSDSGFYLCAWSGQGTANSPLHFGNGTRLTVT.

Ten or more counts support this clone. CDR3 amino acids: CASSSTANEQFF. CDR3 nucleotides: TGTGCCAGCAGCTCGACAGCAAATGAGCAGTTCTTC. J is TRBJ2-1 and V is TRBV7-9, with D tentatively TRBD1 (5 bases). This CDR3 has 12 amino acids. The ends were cut back, 4 bases at V and 7 bases at J, with 8 bases in the middle. The germline gives CDR1 SEHNR, CDR2 FQNEAQ (reference sequence).

The chain has TRBV28 and TRBJ2-3; D unclear. The CDR3 loop spans 13 amino acids. Looked up from germline, CDR1 is MDHEN and CDR2 is SYDVKM. Trimming removed 3 bases at V and 2 bases at J, with 6 bases between. CDR3: CASSFSVTDTQYF. In DNA form, the CDR3 reads TGTGCCAGCAGTTTTTCTGTCACAGATACGCAGTATTTT.

The genes are TRBV5-4 and TRBJ2-7, with a tentative D call TRBD1 (5 bases). Trimming took 2 bases from V and 5 from J, leaving 11 bases between them. Germline CDR1 and CDR2: SGHNT and YYREEE (reference sequence). This CDR3 contains 13 residues. CDR3 nucleotides: TGTGCCAGCAGCTTCCCTGACAGAGACGAGCAGTACTTC. Residues: CASSFPDRDEQYF.

The chain recombines TRBV10-1 with TRBJ2-3; possible D gene TRBD2, 7 bases. Germline V gene sequence: CDR1 WNHNN, CDR2 SYGVQD (reference sequence). V lost 3 bases, J lost 3 bases, and 10 bases lay in between. The CDR3 contains 14 residues. The CDR3 loop is CASSERGATDTQYF. Written as DNA, the CDR3 is TGCGCCAGCAGTGAACGGGGGGCGACAGATACGCAGTATTTT.

The CDR3: CSVESTGHNEQFF. The CDR3 DNA is TGCAGCGTTGAGTCGACTGGTCACAATGAGCAGTTCTTC. This chain links TRBV29-1 with TRBJ2-1; D not certain. Germline-derived CDR1 and CDR2 are SQVTM and ANQGSEA. V gave up 3 bases and J gave up 5 bases, with 11 bases separating them. This CDR3 has 13 amino acids.

The genes are TRBV24-1 and TRBJ2-7, with 10 bases fitting TRBD1. Trimming took 7 bases from V and 1 from J; bases not matched to a gene: 12. Germline-derived CDR1 and CDR2 are KGHDR and SFDVKD. The CDR3 is 17 residues long. The CDR3 region is CATSNRPPGQGSYEQYF. The CDR3 DNA reads TGTGCCACCAGCAACCGCCCCCCGGGACAGGGGTCCTACGAGCAGTACTTC.

The rearrangement uses TRBV19 and TRBJ2-2; TRBD1 is a possible D gene (6 bases). The germline V gene encodes CDR1 LNHDA and CDR2 SQIVND (reference sequence). The CDR3 runs 15 residues. V gave up 6 bases and J gave up 5 bases, with 16 bases separating them. The chain's CDR3 is CASSTRQESTGELFF. CDR3 in DNA: TGTGCCAGTAGCACCCGACAGGAATCGACCGGGGAGCTGTTTTTT.

A word on this clone: Mismatch with germline at one junction end may stem from a read error. The chain links TRBV5-1 to TRBJ1-4, with 12 bases identical to TRBD1. In germline, CDR1 is SGHRS, CDR2 YFSETQ. This CDR3 has 15 residues. CDR3 region: CVSSDGTGGTEKLFF. The CDR3 DNA reads TGCGTCAGCAGCGACGGGACAGGGGGCACCGAAAAACTGTTTTTT.

The J gene is TRBJ2-7, the V gene TRBV11-2; 8 bases agree with TRBD2. Germline V gene data show CDR1 as SGHAT and CDR2 as FQNNGV. This CDR3 contains 15 residues. V was pared by 5 bases and J by 0 bases, with 6 bases of the junction left unmatched. The CDR3 spells CASSKSGGSSYEQYF. CDR3 DNA sequence: TGTGCCAGCAGCAAGAGCGGGGGCAGCTCCTACGAGCAGTACTTC.

The V and J genes are TRBV6-5 and TRBJ2-1; no definite D call. Germline V gene sequence: CDR1 MNHEY, CDR2 SVGAGI. V was trimmed by 4 bases and J by 3 bases, leaving 7 bases between them. The CDR3 has 13 residues. The CDR3 sequence is CASSSPGYNEQFF. CDR3 in DNA: TGTGCCAGCAGTTCCCCGGGCTACAATGAGCAGTTCTTC.

V gene TRBV29-1 combines with J gene TRBJ1-2, with D uncertain. With 7 bases removed from V and 10 bases from J, the gap between germline ends came to 7 bases. The germline gives CDR1 SQVTM, CDR2 ANQGSEA. There are 8 residues in the CDR3. The CDR3: CSAPDYTF. Written as DNA, the CDR3 is TGCAGCGCCCCAGACTACACCTTC.

The J gene is TRBJ2-6, the V gene TRBV18; 9 nucleotides line up with TRBD1. The CDR3 consists of 19 residues. Trimming removed 6 bases from V and 3 bases from J; junction bases left unmatched: 15. Germline assignment: CDR1 KGHSH and CDR2 LQKENI. Written as DNA, the CDR3 is TGTGCCAGCTCCCTTGGCCTGACAGGGGGTTTAAGTGGGGCCAACGTCCTGACTTTC. Its translation is CASSLGLTGGLSGANVLTF.

This chain connects TRBV19 to TRBJ2-7; tentative D call: TRBD2 (5 bases). The CDR3 runs 13 residues. The V gene lost 3 bases and the J gene lost 2 bases, with 8 bases spanning the gap. Germline loops: CDR1 LNHDA, CDR2 SQIVND (reference sequence). The DNA for the CDR3 is TGTGCCAGTAGTATCGGGATCACCTACGAGCAGTACTTC. Encoded protein: CASSIGITYEQYF.

The V and J genes are TRBV9 and TRBJ2-7, with 16 bases identical to TRBD2. The CDR3 is made up of 18 amino acids. V lost 4 bases and J lost 4; bases outside the gene matches: 11. Germline V gene data show CDR1 as SGDLS and CDR2 as YYNGEE. The CDR3 sequence is CASSPTGTSGRAGYEQYF. CDR3 bases: TGTGCCAGCAGCCCGACCGGGACTAGCGGGAGGGCCGGGTACGAGCAGTACTTC.

The chain links TRBV7-2 to TRBJ2-1; TRBD1 matches 9 bases. The CDR3 loop spans 17 amino acids. V shed 4 bases, J shed 6 bases, and the junction held 13 bases outside the gene matches. Germline V gene sequence: CDR1 SGHTA, CDR2 FQGNSA. CDR3 in amino acids: CASSWGGPGTGSNEQFF. DNA for the CDR3: TGTGCCAGCAGCTGGGGAGGCCCTGGGACAGGGAGCAATGAGCAGTTCTTC.

The V gene is TRBV7-3, the J gene TRBJ2-1, with D perhaps TRBD1 (6 bases). The CDR3 sequence is 14 residues long. CDR1 and CDR2 (germline): SGHTA, FQGTGA. V lost 0 bases and J 10 bases, leaving 13 bases between the germline ends. The CDR3 DNA reads TGTGCCAGCAGCTTAACTCCCACTAGGGGGGAGCAGTTCTTC. Protein product: CASSLTPTRGEQFF.

Only one count was recorded for this clone. The V gene is TRBV7-2, the J gene TRBJ1-4; TRBD1 might be the D (6 bases). Trimming left V 1 base short and J 0 bases short, with 9 bases between. The CDR3 spans 16 residues. Germline loops: CDR1 SGHTA, CDR2 FQGNSA. CDR3 sequence (DNA): TGTGCCAGCAGCTTAGGACAGGCTGCAACTAATGAAAAACTGTTTTTT. Protein product: CASSLGQAATNEKLFF.

This clone has more than one count but fewer than ten. V and J are TRBV5-1 and TRBJ1-2, with 8 bases lining up with TRBD1. CDR1 and CDR2 (germline): SGHRS, YFSETQ. The CDR3 totals 16 residues. The V gene end was trimmed by 3 bases and the J gene end by 1 base; junction bases not matched to a gene: 8. The CDR3 DNA reads as TGCGCCAGCAGCTCCAATCCGGGACAGGTTAACTATGGCTACACCTTC. Translated: CASSSNPGQVNYGYTF.

The rearrangement links TRBV5-4 to TRBJ1-1; 7 bases are shared with TRBD1. The CDR3 totals 15 residues. Germline CDR1 and CDR2: SGHNT and YYREEE (reference sequence). Trimming cost V 2 bases and J 0 bases; bases outside gene matches: 4. The chain's CDR3 is CASSLQGLLNTEAFF. DNA of the CDR3: TGTGCCAGCAGCTTACAGGGGTTGTTGAACACTGAAGCTTTCTTT. Full variable domain (outside the CDR3, taken from reference TRBV5-4 and TRBJ1-1): ETGVTQSPTHLIKTRGQQVTLRCSSQSGHNTVSWYQQALGQGPQFIFQYYREEENGRGNFPPRFSGLQFPNYSSELNVNALELDDSALYLCASSLQGLLNTEAFFGQGTRLTVV.

The chain combines TRBV6-5 with TRBJ2-7; a possible D gene is TRBD1 (6 bases). Germline CDR1 reads MNHEY; CDR2 reads SVGAGI. Trimming cost V 5 bases and J 5 bases, with 16 bases left between them. The CDR3 runs 14 residues. The CDR3: CASSRATGVNEQYF. The CDR3 coding sequence is TGTGCCAGCAGTCGAGCGACAGGTGTCAACGAGCAGTACTTC.

The rearrangement uses TRBV15 and TRBJ2-7; TRBD1 aligns across 9 bases. V was clipped by 1 base and J by 3 bases; unmatched bases: 4. Per germline, CDR1 LNHNV and CDR2 YYDKDF (reference sequence). This CDR3 has 15 residues. The CDR3 DNA reads as TGTGCCACCAGCAGAGCCGGGACAGGGATCTACGAGCAGTACTTC. This encodes CATSRAGTGIYEQYF.

The CDR3 nucleotides read TGTGCCAGCAGGGAGACAGGGGGCAAATATGGCTACACCTTC. This codes for CASRETGGKYGYTF. The chain carries TRBV6-5 and TRBJ1-2; 10 bases fit TRBD1. The V and J ends lost 6 bases and 5 bases, in that order; junction bases with no gene match: 6. The CDR3 has 14 amino acids. Per germline, CDR1 MNHEY and CDR2 SVGAGI.